The 16 T cell receptor beta chains reported below all come from one sample, sequenced in a study of blood T cell repertoires in COVID-19. The protocol was immunoSEQ multiplex PCR, while the TCRdb copy is restricted to in-frame clones and leaves out a portion. This table has about 200,000 clones, about 90% appearing once. Sequenced material: peripheral blood. The source is a man aged 18 to 29 with active or convalescent COVID-19.

The V gene is TRBV10-3, the J gene TRBJ2-5, with 7 bases aligning to TRBD2. The CDR3 loop spans 14 amino acids. Germline CDR1 is ENHRY and CDR2 is SYGVKD. The junction had 3 bases not matched to a gene; V was cut back by 0 bases and J by 5 bases. CDR3 protein: CAISESSGLETQYF. The CDR3 DNA is TGTGCCATCAGTGAGTCTAGCGGGTTGGAGACCCAGTACTTC.

The CDR3 sequence: CASSILGTVMSEKLFF. For the CDR3, the DNA is TGTGCCAGTAGTATCTTGGGGACAGTGATGAGCGAAAAACTGTTTTTT. V and J are TRBV19 and TRBJ1-4; 7 bases are shared with TRBD1. The CDR3 covers 16 residues. CDR1 LNHDA and CDR2 SQIVND come from the germline V gene (reference sequence). The ends lost 3 bases at V and 8 bases at J; junction bases unmatched: 12.

The rearrangement uses TRBV6-1 and TRBJ2-6, with D possibly TRBD1 on 5 matching bases. V lost 0 bases and J 0 bases, leaving 9 bases between the germline ends. Germline V gene data show CDR1 as MNHNS and CDR2 as SASEGT. This CDR3 region has 17 residues. The CDR3 reads CASSEAGRASGANVLTF. DNA for the CDR3: TGTGCCAGCAGTGAAGCCGGCAGGGCCTCTGGGGCCAACGTCCTGACTTTC.

This sequence joins TRBV6-6 and TRBJ2-5; 10 nucleotides line up with TRBD1. The CDR3 has 16 residues. Germline V lookup: CDR1 MNHNY, CDR2 SVGAGI (reference sequence). V shed 5 bases, J shed 4 bases, and the junction held 10 bases outside the gene matches. In nucleotides, the CDR3 is TGTGCCAGCAGTACGACAGGGGGCGCATCGTCAGAGACCCAGTACTTC. Its protein is CASSTTGGASSETQYF.

CDR3 sequence (DNA): TGCGCCAGCAGCGTTAGACAGGGCCCCTACGAGCAGTACTTC. This codes for CASSVRQGPYEQYF. The genes are TRBV5-1 and TRBJ2-7; 7 bases agree with TRBD1. Trimming at V came to 4 bases and at J to 2 bases, leaving 6 bases not matched to a gene. This CDR3 has 14 amino acids. Germline CDR1 reads SGHRS; CDR2 reads YFSETQ.

Worth noting for this clone: Sequence at one end of the junction differs from germline and may be a read error. The CDR3 DNA is TGTGCCAGCGACGGCCCCGGGACTCCCATTGACTTC. Protein product: CASDGPGTPIDF. The V gene is TRBV2, the J gene TRBJ2-7; D is possibly TRBD2 (6 bases). Germline values: CDR1 SNHLY, CDR2 FYNNEI. The CDR3 has 12 residues.

J is TRBJ1-5 and V is TRBV7-8, with D tentatively TRBD1 (6 bases). Germline V lookup: CDR1 SGHVS, CDR2 FQNEAQ. The V and J ends lost 2 bases and 4 bases respectively, with 15 bases between them. This CDR3 region has 16 residues. The CDR3 here is CASSLSPQGYNQPQHF. CDR3 DNA: TGTGCCAGCAGCTTATCCCCACAGGGCTATAATCAGCCCCAGCATTTT.

The chain employs TRBV10-3 and TRBJ1-2; 8 bases agree with TRBD1. Germline trimming cut 6 bases from V and 4 bases from J; bases unmatched to any gene: 4. Looked up from germline, CDR1 is ENHRY and CDR2 is SYGVKD. The CDR3 runs to 13 residues. The CDR3 here is CAISSGTGYGYTF. CDR3 bases: TGTGCCATCAGCTCCGGGACAGGCTATGGCTACACCTTC.

This clone appeared a single time. The genes are TRBV2 and TRBJ2-3; 7 nucleotides agree with TRBD2. Germline lookup yields CDR1 SNHLY and CDR2 FYNNEI. Losses at the gene ends were 6 bases for V and 1 base for J; bases not matched to a gene: 10. The CDR3 runs to 16 residues. CDR3 protein: CASRDDVGGGTDTQYF. The CDR3 nucleotides read TGTGCCAGCAGGGATGATGTGGGAGGGGGCACAGATACGCAGTATTTT.

The chain is built from TRBV3-1 (or the pseudogene TRBV3-2) and TRBJ1-2; D is possibly TRBD1 (5 bases). Germline-derived CDR1 and CDR2 are LGHDT and YNNKEL (reference sequence). V was clipped by 2 bases and J by 4 bases, with 11 bases between them. The CDR3 extends over 14 amino acids. In DNA form, the CDR3 reads TGTGCCAGCAGCCAACCCGGACAAGGCTATGGCTACACCTTC. Its protein is CASSQPGQGYGYTF.

As to this clone: Distinct nucleotide sequences in the sample also encode this CDR3. J is TRBJ1-5 and V is TRBV6-5; tentatively, D is TRBD1 (5 bases). Trimming took 5 bases from V and 4 from J, leaving 9 bases between them. Germline CDR1 MNHEY, CDR2 SVGAGI. The CDR3 has 13 residues. CDR3 amino acids: CASSRGENQPQHF. For the CDR3, the DNA is TGTGCCAGCAGTCGGGGGGAAAATCAGCCCCAGCATTTT.

V gene TRBV4-1 combines with J gene TRBJ2-2, with 15 positions matching TRBD2. Germline values: CDR1 MGHRA, CDR2 YSYEKL. V dropped 4 bases and J dropped 1; count of bases not matched to a gene: 1. This CDR3 is built from 17 residues. This CDR3 is CASSRTSGRENTGELFF. The CDR3 DNA reads as TGCGCCAGCAGCCGGACTAGCGGGAGGGAGAACACCGGGGAGCTGTTTTTT.

The chain links TRBV5-8 to TRBJ2-7; possible D gene TRBD2, 5 bases. Trimming stripped 2 bases from V and 4 bases from J, with 7 bases between. Germline-derived CDR1 and CDR2 are SGHTS and YDEGEE. The CDR3 extends over 12 amino acids. CDR3 residues: CASSLLDYEQYF. CDR3 DNA sequence: TGTGCCAGCAGCTTACTAGATTACGAGCAGTACTTC.

V and J are TRBV19 and TRBJ2-1; no reliable D call. Trimming removed 5 bases at V and 8 bases at J, with 19 bases between. Germline V lookup: CDR1 LNHDA, CDR2 SQIVND (reference sequence). CDR3 size: 15 residues. CDR3 in DNA: TGTGCCAGTAGTCCCGGCCGACTCGGTTCCGATGAGCAGTTCTTC. It specifies CASSPGRLGSDEQFF.

CDR3 DNA: TGTGCCAGCAATAGACAGGGAAATGAGCAGTTCTTC. It specifies CASNRQGNEQFF. The chain combines TRBV2 with TRBJ2-1, with 7 bases aligning to TRBD1. This CDR3 contains 12 residues. V gave up 7 bases and J gave up 7 bases; unmatched junction bases: 4. Germline values: CDR1 SNHLY, CDR2 FYNNEI.

This chain joins TRBV14 and TRBJ1-1; D is unresolved. This CDR3 is 15 amino acids long. The V end was cut by 0 bases, the J end by 2 bases, with 10 bases between. Per germline, CDR1 SGHDN and CDR2 FVKESK. The CDR3 sequence is CASSQDRQPNTEAFF. CDR3 nucleotides: TGTGCCAGCAGCCAAGATCGACAACCAAACACTGAAGCTTTCTTT. Filled out from reference TRBV14 and TRBJ1-1, the complete variable domain reads EAGVTQFPSHSVIEKGQTVTLRCDPISGHDNLYWYRRVMGKEIKFLLHFVKESKQDESGMPNNRFLAERTGGTYSTLKVQPAELEDSGVYFCASSQDRQPNTEAFFGQGTRLTVV.